The T cell receptor (beta chain) under discussion was sequenced for a study of beta chain features in type 1 diabetes (dated by TCRdb to the late 2010s). A note on the overall study: Patients and healthy donors did not differ in mean age, gender distribution, total cell number or subset yield. Whereas all 30 or so donors provided naive and central memory subsets, regulatory and stem cell-like memory subsets were isolated from just 8 patients and roughly 8 healthy donors. A total of about 110 million sorted cells were examined across all samples, and the number of cells per subset was strongly correlated with RNA yield. In the study, TCRB repertoires of sorted circulating CD4+ T cell subsets from recently diagnosed type 1 diabetes patients were compared with those of matched healthy donors.

Points on this clone: The target of this receptor is not known. No base quality values were provided; no much bigger clone lies one nucleotide off.

From each donor, a single peripheral blood sample of around 120 mL on average was drawn into heparinised tubes. Using a panel that included CD45RO, CCR7, CD25, CD127, CD95 and CD27, naive, central memory, regulatory and stem cell-like memory CD4+ T cells were sorted on a BD FACSAria II. All sorted populations exceeded 95% purity. Right away, PBMCs were isolated by Lymphoprep density gradient centrifugation and were stained directly, with no culture step. To minimize batch effects, samples were stained and sorted in pairs, one healthy donor with one patient per experiment. The research as a whole found: The naive, central memory and regulatory TCRB repertoires appeared to resemble one another more closely among patients than among healthy donors. PCR might favor shorter templates, but patient and control samples were amplified and corrected together, so any skew would affect both groups equally. Because cDNA rather than genomic DNA was sequenced, highly expressing activated cells could have been over-represented, although no difference in activation and CD3 levels was found between groups. Only small numbers of individuals were included in the HLA sub-analyses, which left unresolved whether HLA type had any influence on TCRB rearrangement. Type 1 diabetes patients showed a moderate but significant shortening of TCRB CDR3 length in all four CD4+ subsets. Fewer insertions and more nucleotide deletions at VDJ recombination sites were observed in patients with type 1 diabetes, implying thymic rearrangement abnormalities.

Relative to germline, V is 4 bases shorter and J is 0 bases shorter, with 10 bases between their ends. The CDR3 sequence holds 14 residues, the cysteine and phenylalanine included. Only CDR3 DNA is held: 42 bases, read in frame from base 1. The germline V gene encodes CDR1 GTSNPN and CDR2 SVGIG (reference sequence). All of the isolated RNA was reverse transcribed with the High Capacity cDNA Reverse Transcription Kit, so expressed TCRB transcripts were sequenced. Naive, central memory and regulatory T cell samples underwent deep immunoSEQ sequencing, averaging roughly 3.3 million total reads per sample. Sorted cells were lysed in RLT buffer, and RNA was extracted using DNase-treated RNeasy Micro or Mini kits according to cell number. To prevent cross-contamination, each cell subset was processed individually, whereas patient and healthy donor samples were processed jointly. Using the immunoSEQ multiplex PCR, TCRB sequences were amplified from cDNA into 87-bp fragments spanning the CDR3 region. Sequencing of the amplicons was done on the Illumina HiSeq platform. Under the source paper's analysis protocol: PCR bias was computationally corrected using synthetic template baselines, reads within Hamming distance 2 were collapsed, and singletons that could not be merged were discarded. Reads were aligned against IMGT to assign V, D and J genes, CDR3 length and insertions or deletions at six rearrangement sites. Within each subset, clonotype counts were normalized to the number of sorted cells before true diversity and Gini coefficients were calculated with the tcR R package. Repertoire sharing was quantified using the overlap coefficient calculated on TCRB nucleotide sequences. Out-of-frame TCRB sequences from naive cells were analyzed as a proxy for the pre-selection repertoire. The immuneACCESS repertoire file appears here via TCRdb, limited to in-frame rearrangements. These files lack a portion of the clones; in checked studies, under half of the deficit traces to unresolved V genes, and the cause of the others is not known. The DNA gave D and trimming, while V, J and clone size come from that table. Counted in this sample were 680,000 or so clones; 13% of them appeared once. Less than 0.025% of the sample rests with the top ten.

The sequence was obtained from a man aged 18-30 years with type 1 diabetes. The sequencing sample was made of naive CD4+ T cells from blood. This sample's cell subset or site label indicates: true naive CD4+ T cells. The chain was built from TRBV30 and TRBJ2-1; D gene: possibly TRBD2, on 6 matching bases. CDR3 protein: CAWTRGYSYNEQFF. Read as DNA, the sequence is TGTGCCTGGACCCGGGGGTACTCCTACAATGAGCAGTTCTTC. Outside the CDR3, residues come from the reference TRBV30 and TRBJ2-1 proteins, so the full variable domain is: SQTIHQWPATLVQPVGSPLSLECTVEGTSNPNLYWYRQAAGRGLQLLFYSVGIGQISSEVPQNLSASRPQDRQFILSSKKLLLSDSGFYLCAWTRGYSYNEQFFGPGTRLTVL.